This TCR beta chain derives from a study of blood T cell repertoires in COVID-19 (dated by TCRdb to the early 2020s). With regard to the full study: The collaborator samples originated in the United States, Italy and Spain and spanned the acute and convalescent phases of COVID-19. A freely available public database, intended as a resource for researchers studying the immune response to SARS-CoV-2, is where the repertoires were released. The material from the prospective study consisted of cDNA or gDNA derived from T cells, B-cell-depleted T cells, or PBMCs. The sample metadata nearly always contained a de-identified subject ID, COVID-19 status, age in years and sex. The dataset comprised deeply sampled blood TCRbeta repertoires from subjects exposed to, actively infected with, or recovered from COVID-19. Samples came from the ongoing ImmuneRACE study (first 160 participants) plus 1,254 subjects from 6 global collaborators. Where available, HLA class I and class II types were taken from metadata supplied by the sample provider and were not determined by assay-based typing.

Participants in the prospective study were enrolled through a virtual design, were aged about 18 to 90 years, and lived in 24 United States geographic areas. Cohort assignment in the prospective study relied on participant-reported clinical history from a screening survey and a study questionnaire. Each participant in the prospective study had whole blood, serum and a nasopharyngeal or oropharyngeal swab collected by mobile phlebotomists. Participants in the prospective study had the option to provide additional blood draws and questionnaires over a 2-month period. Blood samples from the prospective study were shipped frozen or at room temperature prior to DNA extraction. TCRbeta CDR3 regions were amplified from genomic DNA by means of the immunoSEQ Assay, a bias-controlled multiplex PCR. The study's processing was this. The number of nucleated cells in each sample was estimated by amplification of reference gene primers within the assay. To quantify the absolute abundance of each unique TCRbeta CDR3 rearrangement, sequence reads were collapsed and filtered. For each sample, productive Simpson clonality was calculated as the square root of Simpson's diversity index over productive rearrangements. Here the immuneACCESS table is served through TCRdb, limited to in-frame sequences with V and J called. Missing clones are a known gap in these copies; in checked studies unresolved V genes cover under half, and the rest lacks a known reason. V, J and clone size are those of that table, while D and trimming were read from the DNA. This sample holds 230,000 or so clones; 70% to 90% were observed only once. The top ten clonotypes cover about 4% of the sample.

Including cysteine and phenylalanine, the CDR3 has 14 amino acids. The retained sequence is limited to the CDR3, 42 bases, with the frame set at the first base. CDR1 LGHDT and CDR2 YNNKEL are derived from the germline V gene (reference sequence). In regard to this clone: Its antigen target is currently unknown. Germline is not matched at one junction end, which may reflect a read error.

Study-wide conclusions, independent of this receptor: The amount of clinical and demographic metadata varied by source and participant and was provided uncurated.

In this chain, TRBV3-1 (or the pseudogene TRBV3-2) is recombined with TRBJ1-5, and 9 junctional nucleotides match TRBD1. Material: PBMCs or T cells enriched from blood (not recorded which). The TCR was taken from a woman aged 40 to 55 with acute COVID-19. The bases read TGTGCCAGCAGCGAAGACAGGGGGGATCAGCCCCAGCATTTT. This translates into CASSEDRGDQPQHF.